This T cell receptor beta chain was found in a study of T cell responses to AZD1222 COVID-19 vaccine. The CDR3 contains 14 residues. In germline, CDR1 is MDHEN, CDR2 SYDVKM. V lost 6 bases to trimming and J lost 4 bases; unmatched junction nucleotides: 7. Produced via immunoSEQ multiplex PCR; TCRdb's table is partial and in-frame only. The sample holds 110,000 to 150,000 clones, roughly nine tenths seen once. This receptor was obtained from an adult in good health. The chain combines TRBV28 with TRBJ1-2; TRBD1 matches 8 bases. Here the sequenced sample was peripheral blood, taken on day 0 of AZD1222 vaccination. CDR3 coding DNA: TGTGCCAGCAGGGCCCCCGGGACAGGCTATGGCTACACCTTC. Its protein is CASRAPGTGYGYTF.